The 16 T cell receptor beta chains reported below all come from one sample, sequenced in a study of blood T cell repertoires in COVID-19. Sequenced by immunoSEQ multiplex PCR; TCRdb stores in-frame clones only, minus some. The data contain around 300,000 clones, over 80% of them singletons. Sample: peripheral blood. The receptor source for this set is a woman aged 50 to 65 with COVID-19, enrolled during active disease.

This clone has just one count. V gene TRBV5-4 combines with J gene TRBJ2-7, with 9 bases identical to TRBD2. Germline values: CDR1 SGHNT, CDR2 YYREEE (reference sequence). The CDR3 runs to 17 residues. The junction had 11 bases not matched to a gene; V was cut back by 0 bases and J by 4 bases. The DNA of the CDR3 is TGTGCCAGCAGCTTGGCGCCCGGGACTAGCTCTGTTTACGAGCAGTACTTC. Translation: CASSLAPGTSSVYEQYF. Supplemented by reference TRBV5-4 and TRBJ2-7, the full variable domain reads ETGVTQSPTHLIKTRGQQVTLRCSSQSGHNTVSWYQQALGQGPQFIFQYYREEENGRGNFPPRFSGLQFPNYSSELNVNALELDDSALYLCASSLAPGTSSVYEQYFGPGTRLTVT.

V usage is TRBV11-2 and J usage is TRBJ2-7; possibly TRBD1 for D (5 bases). Germline CDR1 is SGHAT and CDR2 is FQNNGV. CDR3 length: 12 residues. V was pared by 5 bases and J by 6 bases, with 11 bases between. The CDR3 is CASSQGSREQYF. In DNA, the CDR3 is TGTGCCAGCAGCCAGGGCTCCCGCGAGCAGTACTTC.

This clone was counted a few times. This sequence joins TRBV15 and TRBJ2-5; 11 bases map to TRBD2. The ends lost 3 bases at V and 4 bases at J; junction bases unmatched: 4. CDR3 length equals 15 residues. CDR1 LNHNV and CDR2 YYDKDF come from the germline V gene (reference sequence). The CDR3 region is CATSRTSGMRETQYF. The CDR3 coding sequence is TGTGCCACCAGCAGGACTAGCGGGATGAGAGAGACCCAGTACTTC.

V gene TRBV15 combines with J gene TRBJ1-2; the D is unclear. This CDR3 has 14 amino acids. In germline, CDR1 is LNHNV, CDR2 YYDKDF (reference sequence). V lost 6 bases, J lost 0 bases, and 11 bases lay in between. In DNA form, the CDR3 reads TGTGCCACCAGTGAATTACCAGCTAACTATGGCTACACCTTC. As protein: CATSELPANYGYTF.

This clone occurred once. The chain links TRBV19 to TRBJ1-5; TRBD1 matches 7 bases. CDR1 and CDR2 (germline): LNHDA, SQIVND (reference sequence). The junction had 15 bases not matched to a gene; V was cut back by 10 bases and J by 3 bases. CDR3 length: 16 residues. The CDR3 reads CATKGDKTGYNQPQHF. The CDR3 DNA sequence: TGTGCCACCAAAGGGGATAAGACAGGGTACAATCAGCCCCAGCATTTT. Complete variable domain (other parts from reference TRBV19 and TRBJ1-5): DGGITQSPKYLFRKEGQNVTLSCEQNLNHDAMYWYRQDPGQGLRLIYYSQIVNDFQKGDIAEGYSVSREKKESFPLTVTSAQKNPTAFYLCATKGDKTGYNQPQHFGDGTRLSIL.

This rearrangement joins TRBV19 to TRBJ1-5; tentatively, D is TRBD1 (6 bases). The CDR3 is 14 amino acids. The germline V gene encodes CDR1 LNHDA and CDR2 SQIVND (reference sequence). V lost 4 bases to trimming and J lost 9 bases, with 16 bases between them. The DNA for the CDR3 is TGTGCCAGTAGTACGACAGGACACACTACGCCCCAGCATTTT. This gives the protein CASSTTGHTTPQHF.

This chain connects TRBV30 to TRBJ1-3; D remains ambiguous. CDR3 length equals 15 residues. Trimming removed 2 bases at V and 0 bases at J, with 11 bases between. Germline CDR1 reads GTSNPN; CDR2 reads SVGIG (reference sequence). The CDR3 bases are TGTGCCTGGAGTCGATACAGCGGCTCTGGAAACACCATATATTTT. Protein: CAWSRYSGSGNTIYF.

The CDR3: CASSFKTGYNEKLFF. In DNA, the CDR3 is TGTGCCAGCAGCTTTAAGACAGGATATAATGAAAAACTGTTTTTT. The chain employs TRBV7-2 and TRBJ1-4, with a tentative D call TRBD1 (6 bases). Looked up from germline, CDR1 is SGHTA and CDR2 is FQGNSA. V lost 3 bases to trimming and J lost 4 bases, with 12 bases between them. CDR3 size: 15 residues.

This sequence joins TRBV4-1 and TRBJ1-4; 12 nucleotides match TRBD1. Germline V gene lookup returns CDR1 MGHRA and CDR2 YSYEKL. V was clipped by 4 bases and J by 8 bases; unmatched bases: 14. The CDR3 sequence is 18 residues long. The CDR3 loop is CASSPVPGQGALGEKLFF. DNA of the CDR3: TGCGCCAGCAGCCCAGTCCCGGGACAGGGGGCCCTGGGAGAAAAACTGTTTTTT.

The genes are TRBV18 and TRBJ2-2; 9 bases are a match to TRBD2. The CDR3 runs 15 residues. The germline V gene has CDR1 KGHSH and CDR2 LQKENI. V lost 1 base and J lost 6; bases outside the gene matches: 3. CDR3 loop: CASSPLASGAGELFF. As DNA, the CDR3 is TGTGCCAGCTCACCACTGGCTAGCGGGGCCGGGGAGCTGTTTTTT.

This chain uses TRBV9 with TRBJ2-3, with TRBD1 matching over 7 bases. The trim removed 0 bases at V and 4 bases at J, leaving 2 bases unmatched. Germline lookup yields CDR1 SGDLS and CDR2 YYNGEE. CDR3 length: 14 residues. The CDR3 loop is CASSVGGGPDTQYF. CDR3 sequence (DNA): TGTGCCAGCAGCGTAGGAGGGGGCCCAGATACGCAGTATTTT.

The rearrangement uses TRBV11-3 and TRBJ2-1, with a possible D match to TRBD1 (6 bases). The germline CDR1 and CDR2 sequences are SGHNT and YENEEA. Trimming cost V 2 bases and J 4 bases, with 6 bases left between them. The CDR3 spans 13 residues. DNA of the CDR3: TGTGCCAGCAGCTTAACAGGGTACAATGAGCAGTTCTTC. It translates to CASSLTGYNEQFF.

This clone came up once. The chain has TRBV6-6 and TRBJ2-2; TRBD2 matches at 13 bases. CDR1 and CDR2 (germline): MNHNY, SVGAGI (reference sequence). This CDR3 region has 17 residues. Trimming removed 5 bases from V and 3 bases from J; junction bases left unmatched: 6. The CDR3 here is CASSRLAGGPYTGELFF. The CDR3 DNA sequence: TGTGCCAGCAGTCGACTAGCGGGAGGCCCCTACACCGGGGAGCTGTTTTTT.

The chain joins TRBV11-2 to TRBJ1-1; D call uncertain. The ends were cut back, 1 base at V and 5 bases at J, with 17 bases in the middle. CDR3 size: 16 residues. Germline CDR1 SGHAT, CDR2 FQNNGV. The CDR3 DNA sequence: TGTGCCAGCAGCTTAGGTACCGTCCTCCCCGGGACTGAAGCTTTCTTT. Protein product: CASSLGTVLPGTEAFF.

The V call is TRBV5-1, the J call TRBJ2-7, with a possible D match to TRBD2 (5 bases). Trimming removed 5 bases from V and 3 bases from J, with 12 bases in between. Germline CDR1 SGHRS, CDR2 YFSETQ. The CDR3 has 13 amino acids. For the CDR3, the DNA is TGCGCCAGCAGTTACACCGGGAACTACGAGCAGTACTTC. It encodes CASSYTGNYEQYF.

The V gene is TRBV2, the J gene TRBJ1-1; a possible D gene is TRBD1 (5 bases). The V gene's germline CDR1 is SNHLY and CDR2 FYNNEI. Trimming pared 3 bases from V and 1 base from J, leaving 6 bases between. This CDR3 has 13 amino acids. The CDR3 loop is CASSEDKNTEAFF. The CDR3 nucleotides read TGTGCCAGCAGTGAGGACAAGAACACTGAAGCTTTCTTT.